These T cell receptor beta chains were read from a single sample in a study of cytomegalovirus exposure and HLA in healthy donors. This table comes from immunoSEQ multiplex PCR, and its TCRdb copy is limited to in-frame clones, with some not included. This sample has roughly 220,000 clones, with roughly 84% found just once. Sequenced sample: PBMCs. The receptor source for this set is a man aged 45-65 years in good health and CMV-seronegative. Each CDR3 is given with its conserved first and last residue. A D gene is named only where the DNA matches it firmly. Only part of the rows carry a size: once, few, many, or a class if the clone is expanded.

cdr3_nt,cdr3_aa,v_call,j_call,d_call,clone_size
TGTGCCAGCAGTCCGGGACAGGGGAGGTATGGCTACACCTTC,CASSPGQGRYGYTF,TRBV2,TRBJ1-2,TRBD1,.
TGCGCCAGCAGCTCTGGACAGGGAGTTTACAATGAGCAGTTCTTC,CASSSGQGVYNEQFF,TRBV5-1,TRBJ2-1,TRBD1,.
TGTGCCAGCAGCGGGGACAGGTCGAACACTGAAGCTTTCTTT,CASSGDRSNTEAFF,TRBV28,TRBJ1-1,TRBD1,.
TGTGCCAGCAGCCAGGAGGCGACCTACGAGCAGTACTTC,CASSQEATYEQYF,TRBV7-8,TRBJ2-7,.,.
TGCAGCGTTGCGGGCACAGATACGCAGTATTTT,CSVAGTDTQYF,TRBV29-1,TRBJ2-3,.,.
TGTGCCAGCAGCCCGGGACAGGGAGGCACTGAAGCTTTCTTT,CASSPGQGGTEAFF,TRBV7-3,TRBJ1-1,TRBD1,.
TGTGCCAGCAAAGCCGGGACAGGGGGGGAAAAACTGTTTTTT,CASKAGTGGEKLFF,TRBV6-5,TRBJ1-4,TRBD1,.
TGCAGCGCCTCGGACGGCCCGGGGGAGCAGTTCTTC,CSASDGPGEQFF,TRBV29-1,TRBJ2-1,.,.
TGTGCCAGCAGTCCCCTAGCGGGAGGGCCCCCCGCCGGGGAGCTGTTTTTT,CASSPLAGGPPAGELFF,TRBV27,TRBJ2-2,TRBD2,.
TGTGCCAGCAGCGTAACCCAGGCGGGAGCCGGGGAGCTGTTTTTT,CASSVTQAGAGELFF,TRBV9,TRBJ2-2,TRBD2,.
TGTGCCAGCCGAAGCCGCAATGAGCAGTTCTTC,CASRSRNEQFF,TRBV6-4,TRBJ2-1,.,.
TGCGCCAGCAGCCGAGCGGGACAGGAGGGAACCTACGAGCAGTACTTC,CASSRAGQEGTYEQYF,TRBV4-1,TRBJ2-7,.,.
TGTGCCAGTAGTATAGTTGCGGCTAACTATGGCTACACCTTC,CASSIVAANYGYTF,TRBV19,TRBJ1-2,.,.
TGTGCCAGTCGTGAAGGAGGGAGAGACGAGCAGTACTTC,CASREGGRDEQYF,TRBV6-5,TRBJ2-7,.,.
TGTGCCAGCAGCGTTAGTGGTGGTACTAGCGCTAGCAAAAACATTCAGTACTTC,CASSVSGGTSASKNIQYF,TRBV9,TRBJ2-4,TRBD2,.
TGCGCCAGCAGCCTACCGACTAGCGGGGTCCTCTACGAGCAGTACTTC,CASSLPTSGVLYEQYF,TRBV5-1,TRBJ2-7,TRBD2,once
TGCGCCAGCAGCGAGACAGGCTCTAATGAAAAACTGTTTTTT,CASSETGSNEKLFF,TRBV5-1,TRBJ1-4,.,.
TGTGCCAGTAGTATCGGGACAGGGAACACTGAAGCTTTCTTT,CASSIGTGNTEAFF,TRBV19,TRBJ1-1,TRBD1,.
TGTGCCAGCAGCCCGATCATACAGGATCCCTACGAGCAGTACTTC,CASSPIIQDPYEQYF,TRBV7-2,TRBJ2-7,.,.
TGTGCCAGCAGCTTCCGCCAGGGCAAGGAGCAGTTCTTC,CASSFRQGKEQFF,TRBV7-7,TRBJ2-1,.,.
TGTGCCAGCAGTACCCAGGGGGGAACTGAAGCTTTCTTT,CASSTQGGTEAFF,TRBV13,TRBJ1-1,TRBD1,once
TGCGCCAGCAGCTTGCCGCCTAGCGGGAGGGATTCCTACAATGAGCAGTTCTTC,CASSLPPSGRDSYNEQFF,TRBV5-1,TRBJ2-1,TRBD2,.
TGTGCCAGCAGTAGCCCACAGGGGACAGGTGGAAACACCATATATTTT,CASSSPQGTGGNTIYF,TRBV28,TRBJ1-3,TRBD1,once
TGCGCCAGCAGCTTGGCCCTAGCGGGAGCTCTTAGAGAGACCCAGTACTTC,CASSLALAGALRETQYF,TRBV5-1,TRBJ2-5,TRBD2,.
TGTGCCAGTAGTATCGGTCTAGCGGCCCACGAGCAGTACTTC,CASSIGLAAHEQYF,TRBV19,TRBJ2-7,TRBD2,once
TGTGCCAGCTCACCGTGGCGGGAGATCACCTACGAGCAGTACTTC,CASSPWREITYEQYF,TRBV18,TRBJ2-7,TRBD2,.
TGTGCCAGCAGTGAAGCGGGGGGGTACAATCAGCCCCAGCATTTT,CASSEAGGYNQPQHF,TRBV6-1,TRBJ1-5,.,.
TGTGCCACCAGCAGAGGTAGCGGGGTTAGGTCAGATACGCAGTATTTT,CATSRGSGVRSDTQYF,TRBV15,TRBJ2-3,TRBD2,.
TGTGCCAGCAGCTTACTAGCGGGAGGCCACAATGAGCAGTTCTTC,CASSLLAGGHNEQFF,TRBV7-9,TRBJ2-1,TRBD2,.
TGCGCCAGCAGGACTAGGCCCTACGAGCAGTACTTC,CASRTRPYEQYF,TRBV10-1,TRBJ2-7,.,.
TGTGCCAGCAGTGAACTAGCGGGAGGGATGGTAGGCTCCTACGAGCAGTACTTC,CASSELAGGMVGSYEQYF,TRBV6-1,TRBJ2-7,TRBD2,.
TGTGCCTGGAGTCCCCTGGGCCTTTCCTACAATGAGCAGTTCTTC,CAWSPLGLSYNEQFF,TRBV30,TRBJ2-1,.,.
TGCGCCAGCAGCTTGTTCCCAGGGTCCAATGAGCAGTTCTTC,CASSLFPGSNEQFF,TRBV5-1,TRBJ2-1,.,.
TGTGCCTGGAGCATCGGACTGATCAATCAGCCCCAGCATTTT,CAWSIGLINQPQHF,TRBV30,TRBJ1-5,.,.
TGTGCCAGCAGTCCCCGGTCTAGCGGAGACCAAGAGACCCAGTACTTC,CASSPRSSGDQETQYF,TRBV27,TRBJ2-5,TRBD2,.
TGTGCCAGCAGTTTCCCGGGACTAGCGGGACCATACAATGAGCAGTTCTTC,CASSFPGLAGPYNEQFF,TRBV28,TRBJ2-1,TRBD2,.
TGTGCCAGCAGTCTTACCCGGGGACAAGAGACCCAGTACTTC,CASSLTRGQETQYF,TRBV28,TRBJ2-5,.,few
TGTGCCAGCAGCGGGGTGGAAAAACTGTTTTTT,CASSGVEKLFF,TRBV28,TRBJ1-4,.,few